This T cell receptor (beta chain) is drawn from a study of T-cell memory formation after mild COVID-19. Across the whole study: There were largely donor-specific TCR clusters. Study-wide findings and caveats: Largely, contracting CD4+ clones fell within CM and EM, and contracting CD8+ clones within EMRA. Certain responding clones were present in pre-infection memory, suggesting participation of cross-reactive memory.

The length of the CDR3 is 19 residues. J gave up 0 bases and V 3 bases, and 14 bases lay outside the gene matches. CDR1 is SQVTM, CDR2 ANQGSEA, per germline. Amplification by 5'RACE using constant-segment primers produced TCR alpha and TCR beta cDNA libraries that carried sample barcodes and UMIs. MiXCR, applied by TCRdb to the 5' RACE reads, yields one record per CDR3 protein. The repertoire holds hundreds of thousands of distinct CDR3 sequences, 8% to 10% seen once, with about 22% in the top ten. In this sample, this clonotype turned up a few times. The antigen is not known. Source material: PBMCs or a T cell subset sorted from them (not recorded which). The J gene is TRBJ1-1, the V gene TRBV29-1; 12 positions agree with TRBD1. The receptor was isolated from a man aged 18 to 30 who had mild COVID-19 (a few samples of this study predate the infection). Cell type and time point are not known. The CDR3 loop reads CSVDGTGGLNDRLNTEAFF. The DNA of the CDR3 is TGCAGCGTTGACGGGACAGGGGGCTTAAATGACCGATTGAACACTGAAGCTTTCTTT. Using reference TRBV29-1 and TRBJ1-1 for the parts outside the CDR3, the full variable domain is SAVISQKPSRDICQRGTSLTIQCQVDSQVTMMFWYRQQPGQSLTLIATANQGSEATYESGFVIDKFPISRPNLTFSTLTVSNMSPEDSSIYLCSVDGTGGLNDRLNTEAFFGQGTRLTVV.